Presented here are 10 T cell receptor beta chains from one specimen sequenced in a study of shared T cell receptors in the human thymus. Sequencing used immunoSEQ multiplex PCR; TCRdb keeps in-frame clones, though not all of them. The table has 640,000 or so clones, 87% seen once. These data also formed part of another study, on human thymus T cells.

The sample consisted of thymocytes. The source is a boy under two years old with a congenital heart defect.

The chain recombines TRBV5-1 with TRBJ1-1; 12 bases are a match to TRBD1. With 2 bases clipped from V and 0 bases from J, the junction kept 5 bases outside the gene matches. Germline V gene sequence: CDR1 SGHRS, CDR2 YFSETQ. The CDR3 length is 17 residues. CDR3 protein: CASSFAGTGGLNTEAFF. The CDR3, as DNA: TGCGCCAGCAGCTTTGCCGGGACAGGGGGCCTGAACACTGAAGCTTTCTTT.

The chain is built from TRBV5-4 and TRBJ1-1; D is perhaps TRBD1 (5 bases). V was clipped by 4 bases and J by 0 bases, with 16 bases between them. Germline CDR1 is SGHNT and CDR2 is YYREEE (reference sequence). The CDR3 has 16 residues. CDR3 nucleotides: TGTGCCAGCAGCCCTAACAGGCTTCTTATGAACACTGAAGCTTTCTTT. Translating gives CASSPNRLLMNTEAFF.

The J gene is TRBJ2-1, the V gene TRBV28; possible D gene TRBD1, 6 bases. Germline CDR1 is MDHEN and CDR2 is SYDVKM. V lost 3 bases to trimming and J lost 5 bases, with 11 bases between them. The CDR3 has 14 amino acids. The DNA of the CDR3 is TGTGCCAGCAGTTTTGGGGACACTAACAATGAGCAGTTCTTC. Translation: CASSFGDTNNEQFF.

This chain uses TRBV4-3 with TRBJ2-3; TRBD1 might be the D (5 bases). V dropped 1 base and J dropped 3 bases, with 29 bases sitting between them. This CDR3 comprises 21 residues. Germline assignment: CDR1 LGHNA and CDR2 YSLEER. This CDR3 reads CASSQVPKPRTNGASTDTQYF. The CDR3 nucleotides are TGCGCCAGCAGCCAAGTGCCGAAGCCCCGCACAAATGGGGCCTCAACAGATACGCAGTATTTT.

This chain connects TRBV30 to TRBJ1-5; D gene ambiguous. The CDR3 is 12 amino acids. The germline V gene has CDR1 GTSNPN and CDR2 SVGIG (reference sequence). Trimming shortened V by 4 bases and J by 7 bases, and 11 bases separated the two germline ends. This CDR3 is CAWKCCGQPQHF. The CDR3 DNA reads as TGTGCCTGGAAGTGTTGCGGACAGCCCCAGCATTTT.

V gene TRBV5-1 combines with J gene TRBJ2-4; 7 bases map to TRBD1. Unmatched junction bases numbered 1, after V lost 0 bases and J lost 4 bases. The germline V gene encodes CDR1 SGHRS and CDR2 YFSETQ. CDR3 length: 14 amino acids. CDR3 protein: CASSLDRGKNIQYF. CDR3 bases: TGCGCCAGCAGCTTGGACAGGGGAAAAAACATTCAGTACTTC.

This CDR3 is CATSRGPGDEQYF. The CDR3 coding sequence is TGTGCCACCAGCAGAGGACCCGGGGACGAGCAGTACTTC. The chain links TRBV15 to TRBJ2-7; maybe TRBD2 (5 bases). The CDR3 length is 13 residues. Germline V gene lookup returns CDR1 LNHNV and CDR2 YYDKDF (reference sequence). With 1 base removed from V and 5 bases from J, the gap between germline ends came to 9 bases.

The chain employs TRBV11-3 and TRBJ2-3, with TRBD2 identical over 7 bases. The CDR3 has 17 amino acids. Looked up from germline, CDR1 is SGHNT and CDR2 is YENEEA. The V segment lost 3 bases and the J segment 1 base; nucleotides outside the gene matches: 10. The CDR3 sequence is CASSLGEGRYGTDTQYF. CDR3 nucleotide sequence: TGTGCCAGCAGCTTGGGGGAGGGCCGGTATGGCACAGATACGCAGTATTTT.

The CDR3 loop reads CASRCQREGRREQYF. Written as DNA, the CDR3 is TGTGCCAGCAGATGTCAGCGGGAGGGCCGCCGCGAGCAGTACTTC. The rearrangement links TRBV28 to TRBJ2-7; 10 bases fit TRBD2. Unmatched junction bases numbered 11, after V lost 6 bases and J lost 6 bases. The germline V gene has CDR1 MDHEN and CDR2 SYDVKM. The CDR3 runs 15 residues.

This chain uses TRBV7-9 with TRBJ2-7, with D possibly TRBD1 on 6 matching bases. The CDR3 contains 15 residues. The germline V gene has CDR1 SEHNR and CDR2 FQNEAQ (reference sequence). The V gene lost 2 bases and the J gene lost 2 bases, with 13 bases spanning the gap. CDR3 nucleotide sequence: TGTGCCAGCAGCTTATCAACTACAGGGACCTACGAGCAGTACTTC. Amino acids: CASSLSTTGTYEQYF.